This T cell receptor (beta chain) was captured in a study of cytomegalovirus exposure and HLA in healthy donors. Background on the study: Falling in the Caucasian-associated ancestry cluster were 80% to 85% of under 500 genotyped donors. Study-level findings and limits: Analyzed later, most CMV-associated TCR beta chains appeared HLA-restricted.

The CDR3 sequence is 15 residues long. V dropped 4 bases and J dropped 4; count of bases not matched to a gene: 9. The germline V gene has CDR1 MDHEN and CDR2 SYDVKM. PCR involved 60 Vbeta and 13 Jbeta primers. Only in-frame clones appear in the TCRdb table, and some are missing; sequencing was by immunoSEQ multiplex PCR. The table lists fewer than 100,000 clones, roughly 80% of them singletons. Of note for this clone: Its target is not known.

The chain employs TRBV28 and TRBJ1-2, with TRBD1 matching 7 bases. This sequence was found in a man between 40 and 49 years old in good health and CMV-seropositive. Sequencing input: PBMCs. As DNA, the CDR3 is TGTGCCAGCAGTTCTGAGAACAGGGGAGGCTATGGCTACACCTTC. Protein sequence: CASSSENRGGYGYTF.